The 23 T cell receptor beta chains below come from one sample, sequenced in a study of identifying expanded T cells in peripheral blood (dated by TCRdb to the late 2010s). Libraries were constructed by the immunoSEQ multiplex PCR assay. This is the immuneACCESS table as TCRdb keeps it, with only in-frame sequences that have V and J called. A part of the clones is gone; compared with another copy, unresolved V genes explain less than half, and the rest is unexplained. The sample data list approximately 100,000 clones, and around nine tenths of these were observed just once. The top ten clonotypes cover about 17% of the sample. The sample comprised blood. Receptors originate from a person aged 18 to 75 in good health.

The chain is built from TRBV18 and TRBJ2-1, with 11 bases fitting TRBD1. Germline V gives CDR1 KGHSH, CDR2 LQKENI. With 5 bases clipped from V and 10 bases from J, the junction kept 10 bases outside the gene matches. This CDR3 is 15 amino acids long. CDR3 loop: CASSTGQGASVEQFF. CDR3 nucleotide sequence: TGTGCCAGCTCAACCGGACAGGGGGCCTCTGTAGAGCAGTTCTTC.

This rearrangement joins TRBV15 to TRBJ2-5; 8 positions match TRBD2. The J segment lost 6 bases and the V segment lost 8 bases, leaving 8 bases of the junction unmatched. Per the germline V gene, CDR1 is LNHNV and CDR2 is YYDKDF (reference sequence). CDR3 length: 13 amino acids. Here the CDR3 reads CATAAGGIKTQYF. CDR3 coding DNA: TGTGCCACCGCGGCGGGGGGTATTAAGACCCAGTACTTC.

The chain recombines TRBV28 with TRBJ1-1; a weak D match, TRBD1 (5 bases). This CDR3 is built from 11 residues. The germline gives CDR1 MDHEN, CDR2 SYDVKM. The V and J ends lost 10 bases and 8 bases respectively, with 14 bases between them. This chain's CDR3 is CATIRGTEAFF. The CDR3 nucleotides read TGTGCCACCATTAGAGGGACCGAAGCTTTCTTT.

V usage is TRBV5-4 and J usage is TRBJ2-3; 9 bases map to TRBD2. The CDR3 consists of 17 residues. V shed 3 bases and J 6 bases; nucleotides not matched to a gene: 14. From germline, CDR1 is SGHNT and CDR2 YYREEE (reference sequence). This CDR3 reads CASSWRVAGGAADTQYF. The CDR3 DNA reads TGTGCCAGCAGCTGGAGGGTCGCGGGGGGGGCGGCCGATACGCAGTATTTT. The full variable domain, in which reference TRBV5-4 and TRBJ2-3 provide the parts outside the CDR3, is ETGVTQSPTHLIKTRGQQVTLRCSSQSGHNTVSWYQQALGQGPQFIFQYYREEENGRGNFPPRFSGLQFPNYSSELNVNALELDDSALYLCASSWRVAGGAADTQYFGPGTRLTVL.

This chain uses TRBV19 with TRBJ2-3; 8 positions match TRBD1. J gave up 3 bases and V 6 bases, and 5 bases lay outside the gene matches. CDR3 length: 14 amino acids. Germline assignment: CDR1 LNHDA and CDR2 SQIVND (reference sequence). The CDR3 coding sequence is TGTGCCAGTAGGCTTACAGGGGGGACAGATACGCAGTATTTT. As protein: CASRLTGGTDTQYF.

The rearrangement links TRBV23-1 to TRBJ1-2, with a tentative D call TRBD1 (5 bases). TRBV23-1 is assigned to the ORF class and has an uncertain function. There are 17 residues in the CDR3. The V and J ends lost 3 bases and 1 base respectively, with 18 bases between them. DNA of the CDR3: TGCGCCAGCAGTCACCCCGGACAAGGCGGATTTAACTATGGCTACACCTTC. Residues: CASSHPGQGGFNYGYTF.

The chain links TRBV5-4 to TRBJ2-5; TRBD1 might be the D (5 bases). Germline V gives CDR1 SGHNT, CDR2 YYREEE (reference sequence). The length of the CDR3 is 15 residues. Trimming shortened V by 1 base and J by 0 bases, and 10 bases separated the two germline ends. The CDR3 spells CASSLLRRDQETQYF. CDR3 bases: TGTGCCAGCAGCTTGTTGCGCAGGGACCAAGAGACCCAGTACTTC. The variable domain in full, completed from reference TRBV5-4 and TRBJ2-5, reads ETGVTQSPTHLIKTRGQQVTLRCSSQSGHNTVSWYQQALGQGPQFIFQYYREEENGRGNFPPRFSGLQFPNYSSELNVNALELDDSALYLCASSLLRRDQETQYFGPGTRLLVL.

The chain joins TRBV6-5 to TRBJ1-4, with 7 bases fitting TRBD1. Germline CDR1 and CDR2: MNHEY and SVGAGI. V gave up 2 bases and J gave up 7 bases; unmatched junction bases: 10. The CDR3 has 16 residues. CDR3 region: CASSYRNRGQGEKLFF. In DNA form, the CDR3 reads TGTGCCAGCAGTTACCGAAACAGGGGCCAGGGTGAAAAACTGTTTTTT.

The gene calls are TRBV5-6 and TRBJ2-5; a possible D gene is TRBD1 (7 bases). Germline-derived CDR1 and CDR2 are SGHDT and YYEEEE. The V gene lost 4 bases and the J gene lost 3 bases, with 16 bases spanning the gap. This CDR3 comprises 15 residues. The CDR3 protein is CASSTVRGAKETQYF. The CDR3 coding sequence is TGTGCCAGCAGCACGGTCAGGGGGGCCAAAGAGACCCAGTACTTC.

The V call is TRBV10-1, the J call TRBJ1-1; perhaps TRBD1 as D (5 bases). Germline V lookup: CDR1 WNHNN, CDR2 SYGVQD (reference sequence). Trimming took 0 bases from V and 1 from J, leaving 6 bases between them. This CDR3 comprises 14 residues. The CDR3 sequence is CASSESRGNTEAFF. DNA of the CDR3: TGCGCCAGCAGTGAGTCGAGGGGGAACACTGAAGCTTTCTTT.

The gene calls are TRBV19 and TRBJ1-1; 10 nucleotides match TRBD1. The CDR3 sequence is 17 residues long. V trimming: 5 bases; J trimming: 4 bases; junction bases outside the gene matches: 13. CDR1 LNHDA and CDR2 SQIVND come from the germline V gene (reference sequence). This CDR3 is CASSSRRRDRGVTEAFF. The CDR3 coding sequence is TGTGCCAGTAGTTCCCGAAGGAGGGACAGGGGTGTCACTGAAGCTTTCTTT.

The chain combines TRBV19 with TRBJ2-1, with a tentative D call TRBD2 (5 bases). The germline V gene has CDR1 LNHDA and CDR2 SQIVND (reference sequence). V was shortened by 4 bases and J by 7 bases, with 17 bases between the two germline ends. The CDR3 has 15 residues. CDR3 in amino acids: CASSTQGPGGNEQFF. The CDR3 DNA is TGTGCCAGTAGTACCCAAGGACCGGGCGGGAATGAGCAGTTCTTC.

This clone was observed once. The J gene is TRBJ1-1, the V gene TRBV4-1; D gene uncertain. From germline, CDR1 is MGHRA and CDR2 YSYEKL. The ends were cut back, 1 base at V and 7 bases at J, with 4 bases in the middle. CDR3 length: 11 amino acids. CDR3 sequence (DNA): TGCGCCAGCAGCCAAGGGGTTGAAGCTTTCTTT. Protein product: CASSQGVEAFF.

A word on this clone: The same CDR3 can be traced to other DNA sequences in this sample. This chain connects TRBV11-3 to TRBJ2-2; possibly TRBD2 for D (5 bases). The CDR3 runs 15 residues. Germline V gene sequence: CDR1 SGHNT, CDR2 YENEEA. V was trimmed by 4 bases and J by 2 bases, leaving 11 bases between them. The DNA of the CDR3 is TGTGCCAGCAGCTCCTTCGGACTTAACACCGGGGAGCTGTTTTTT. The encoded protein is CASSSFGLNTGELFF.

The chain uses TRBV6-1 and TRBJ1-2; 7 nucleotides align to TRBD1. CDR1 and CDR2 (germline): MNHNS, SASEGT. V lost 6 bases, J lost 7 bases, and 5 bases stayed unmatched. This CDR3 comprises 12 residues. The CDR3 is CASSHDRAGYTF. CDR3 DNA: TGTGCCAGCAGCCACGACAGGGCTGGCTACACCTTC.

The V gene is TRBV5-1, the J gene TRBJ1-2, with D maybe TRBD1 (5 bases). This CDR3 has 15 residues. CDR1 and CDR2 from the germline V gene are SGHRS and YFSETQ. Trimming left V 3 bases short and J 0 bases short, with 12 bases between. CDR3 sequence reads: CASSWDLQSNYGYTF. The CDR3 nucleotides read TGCGCCAGCAGCTGGGACCTGCAATCTAACTATGGCTACACCTTC. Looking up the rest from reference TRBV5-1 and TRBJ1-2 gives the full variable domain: KAGVTQTPRYLIKTRGQQVTLSCSPISGHRSVSWYQQTPGQGLQFLFEYFSETQRNKGNFPGRFSGRQFSNSRSEMNVSTLELGDSALYLCASSWDLQSNYGYTFGSGTRLTVV.

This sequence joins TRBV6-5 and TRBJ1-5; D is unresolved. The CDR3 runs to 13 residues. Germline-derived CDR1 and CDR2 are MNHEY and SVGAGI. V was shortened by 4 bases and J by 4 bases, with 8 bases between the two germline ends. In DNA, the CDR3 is TGTGCCAGCAGTTCCCTTGATAATCAGCCCCAGCATTTT. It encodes CASSSLDNQPQHF.

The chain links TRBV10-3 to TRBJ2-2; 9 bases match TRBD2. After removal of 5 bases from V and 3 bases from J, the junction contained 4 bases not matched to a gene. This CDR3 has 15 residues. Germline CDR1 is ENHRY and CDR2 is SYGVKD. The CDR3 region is CAISPSGVDTGELFF. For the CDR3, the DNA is TGTGCCATCAGTCCTAGCGGGGTAGACACCGGGGAGCTGTTTTTT.

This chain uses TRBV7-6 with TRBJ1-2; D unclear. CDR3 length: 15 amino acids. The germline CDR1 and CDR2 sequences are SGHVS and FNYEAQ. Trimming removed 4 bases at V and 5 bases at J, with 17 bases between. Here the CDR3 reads CASSSRPTDRYGYTF. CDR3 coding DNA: TGTGCCAGCAGCTCCCGGCCGACGGACCGATATGGCTACACCTTC. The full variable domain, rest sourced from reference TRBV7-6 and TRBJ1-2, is GAGVSQSPRYKVTKRGQDVALRCDPISGHVSLYWYRQALGQGPEFLTYFNYEAQQDKSGLPNDRFSAERPEGSISTLTIQRTEQRDSAMYRCASSSRPTDRYGYTFGSGTRLTVV.

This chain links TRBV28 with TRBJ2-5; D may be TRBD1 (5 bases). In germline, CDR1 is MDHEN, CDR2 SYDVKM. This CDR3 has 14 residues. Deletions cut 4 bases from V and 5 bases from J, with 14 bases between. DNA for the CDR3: TGTGCCAGCAGTTCGTATAGGGGTAGGGAGACCCAGTACTTC. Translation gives CASSSYRGRETQYF.

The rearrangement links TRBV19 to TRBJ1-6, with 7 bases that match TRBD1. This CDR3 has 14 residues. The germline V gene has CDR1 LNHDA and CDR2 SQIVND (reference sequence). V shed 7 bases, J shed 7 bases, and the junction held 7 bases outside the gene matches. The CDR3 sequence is CASTPTGINSPLHF. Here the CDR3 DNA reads TGTGCCAGTACCCCGACAGGGATAAATTCACCCCTCCACTTT. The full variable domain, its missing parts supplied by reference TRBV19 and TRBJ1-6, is DGGITQSPKYLFRKEGQNVTLSCEQNLNHDAMYWYRQDPGQGLRLIYYSQIVNDFQKGDIAEGYSVSREKKESFPLTVTSAQKNPTAFYLCASTPTGINSPLHFGNGTRLTVT.

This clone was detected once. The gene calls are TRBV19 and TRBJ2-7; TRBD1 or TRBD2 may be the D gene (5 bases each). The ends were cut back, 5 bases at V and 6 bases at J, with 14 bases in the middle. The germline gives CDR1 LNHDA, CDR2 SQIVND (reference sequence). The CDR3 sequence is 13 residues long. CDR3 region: CASSLDGGSEQYF. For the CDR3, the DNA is TGTGCCAGTAGTCTGGATGGGGGATCCGAGCAGTACTTC.

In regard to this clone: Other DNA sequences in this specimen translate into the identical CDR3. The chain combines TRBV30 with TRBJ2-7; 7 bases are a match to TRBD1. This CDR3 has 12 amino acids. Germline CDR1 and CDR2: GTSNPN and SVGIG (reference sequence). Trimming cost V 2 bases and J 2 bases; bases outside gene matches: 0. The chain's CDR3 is CAWSQGAYEQYF. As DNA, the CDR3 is TGTGCCTGGAGTCAGGGGGCCTACGAGCAGTACTTC.